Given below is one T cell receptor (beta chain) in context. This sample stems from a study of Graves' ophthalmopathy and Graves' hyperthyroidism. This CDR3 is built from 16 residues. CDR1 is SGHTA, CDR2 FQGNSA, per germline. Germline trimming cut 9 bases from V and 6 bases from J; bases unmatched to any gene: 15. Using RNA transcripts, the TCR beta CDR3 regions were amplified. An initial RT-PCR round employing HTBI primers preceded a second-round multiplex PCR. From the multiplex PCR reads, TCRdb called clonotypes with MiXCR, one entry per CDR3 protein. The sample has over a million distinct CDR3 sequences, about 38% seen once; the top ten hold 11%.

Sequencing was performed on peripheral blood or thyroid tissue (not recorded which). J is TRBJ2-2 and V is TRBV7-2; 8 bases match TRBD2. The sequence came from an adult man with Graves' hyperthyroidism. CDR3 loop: CASSPKTGGPAGELFF. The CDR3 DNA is TGTGCCAGTAGCCCGAAAACGGGGGGGCCGGCCGGGGAGCTGTTTTTT. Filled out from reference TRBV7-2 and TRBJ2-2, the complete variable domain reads GAGVSQSPSNKVTEKGKDVELRCDPISGHTALYWYRQSLGQGLEFLIYFQGNSAPDKSGLPSDRFSAERTGGSVSTLTIQRTQQEDSAVYLCASSPKTGGPAGELFFGEGSRLTVL.